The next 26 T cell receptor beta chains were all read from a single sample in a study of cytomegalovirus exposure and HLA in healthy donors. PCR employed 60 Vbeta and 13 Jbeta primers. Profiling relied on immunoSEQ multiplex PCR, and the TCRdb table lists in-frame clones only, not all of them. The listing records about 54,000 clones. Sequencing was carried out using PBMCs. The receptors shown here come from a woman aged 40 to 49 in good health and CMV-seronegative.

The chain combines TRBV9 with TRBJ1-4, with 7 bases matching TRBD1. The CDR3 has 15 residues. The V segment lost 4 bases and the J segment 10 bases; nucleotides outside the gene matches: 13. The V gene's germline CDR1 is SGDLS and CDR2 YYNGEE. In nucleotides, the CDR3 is TGTGCCAGCAGCCGCCGGGACAGCCCGGGCGGAAAACTGTTTTTT. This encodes CASSRRDSPGGKLFF.

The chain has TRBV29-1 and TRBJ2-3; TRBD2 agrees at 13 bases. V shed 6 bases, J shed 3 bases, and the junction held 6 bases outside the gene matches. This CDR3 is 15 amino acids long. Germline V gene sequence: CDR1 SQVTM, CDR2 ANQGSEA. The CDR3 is CSVTGTSGVTDTQYF. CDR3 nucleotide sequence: TGCAGCGTCACCGGGACTAGCGGGGTTACAGATACGCAGTATTTT.

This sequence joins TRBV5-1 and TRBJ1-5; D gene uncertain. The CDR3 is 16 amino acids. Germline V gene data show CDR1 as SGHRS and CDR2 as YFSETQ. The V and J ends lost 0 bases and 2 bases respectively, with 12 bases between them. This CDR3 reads CASSLGPGMGNQPQHF. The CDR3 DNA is TGCGCCAGCAGCTTGGGGCCAGGTATGGGCAATCAGCCCCAGCATTTT. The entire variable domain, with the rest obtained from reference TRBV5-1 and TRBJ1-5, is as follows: KAGVTQTPRYLIKTRGQQVTLSCSPISGHRSVSWYQQTPGQGLQFLFEYFSETQRNKGNFPGRFSGRQFSNSRSEMNVSTLELGDSALYLCASSLGPGMGNQPQHFGDGTRLSIL.

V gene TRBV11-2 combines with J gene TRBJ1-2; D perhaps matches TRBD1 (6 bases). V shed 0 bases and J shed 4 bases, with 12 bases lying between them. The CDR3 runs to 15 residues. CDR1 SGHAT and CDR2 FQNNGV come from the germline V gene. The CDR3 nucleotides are TGTGCCAGCAGCTTAGAAAGGGGGGGCCCCTATGGCTACACCTTC. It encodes CASSLERGGPYGYTF.

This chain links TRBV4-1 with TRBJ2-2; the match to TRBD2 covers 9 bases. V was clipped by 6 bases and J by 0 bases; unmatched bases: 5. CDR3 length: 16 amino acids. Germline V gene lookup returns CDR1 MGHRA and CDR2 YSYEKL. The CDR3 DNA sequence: TGCGCCAGCAGTCTTAGCGGGAGCGCGAACACCGGGGAGCTGTTTTTT. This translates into CASSLSGSANTGELFF.

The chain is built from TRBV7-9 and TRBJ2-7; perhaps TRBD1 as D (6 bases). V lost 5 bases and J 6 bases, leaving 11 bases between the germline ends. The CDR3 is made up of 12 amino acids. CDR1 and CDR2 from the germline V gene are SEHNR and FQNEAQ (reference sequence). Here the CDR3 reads CASSPRGSEQYF. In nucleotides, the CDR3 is TGTGCCAGCAGCCCCAGGGGTAGCGAGCAGTACTTC.

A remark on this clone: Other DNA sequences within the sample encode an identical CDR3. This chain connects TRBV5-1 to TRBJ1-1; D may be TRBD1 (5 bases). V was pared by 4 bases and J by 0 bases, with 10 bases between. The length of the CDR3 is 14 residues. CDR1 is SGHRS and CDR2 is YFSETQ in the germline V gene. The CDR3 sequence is CASSQDTLNTEAFF. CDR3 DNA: TGCGCCAGCAGCCAGGACACCTTGAACACTGAAGCTTTCTTT.

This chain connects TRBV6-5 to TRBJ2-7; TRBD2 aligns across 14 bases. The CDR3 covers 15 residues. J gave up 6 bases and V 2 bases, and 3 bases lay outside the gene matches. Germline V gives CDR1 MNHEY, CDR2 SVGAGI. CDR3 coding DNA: TGTGCCAGCAGTTACCCGGGACTAGCGGGAGTCGAGCAGTACTTC. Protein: CASSYPGLAGVEQYF.

CDR3 nucleotides: TGCGCCAGCAGGCCACAGGAGATCCAGCCCCAGCATTTT. Translating gives CASRPQEIQPQHF. The chain links TRBV10-2 to TRBJ1-5; TRBD1 might be the D (5 bases). The CDR3 loop spans 13 amino acids. Trimming left V 6 bases short and J 7 bases short, with 13 bases between. CDR1 WSHSY and CDR2 SAAADI come from the germline V gene.

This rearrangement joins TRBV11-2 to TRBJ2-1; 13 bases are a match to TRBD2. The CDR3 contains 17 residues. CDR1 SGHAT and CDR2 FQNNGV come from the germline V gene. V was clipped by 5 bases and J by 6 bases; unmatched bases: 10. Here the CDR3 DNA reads TGTGCCAGCAGCAGGACTAGCGGGAGTAGCTCAGGCAATGAGCAGTTCTTC. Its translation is CASSRTSGSSSGNEQFF.

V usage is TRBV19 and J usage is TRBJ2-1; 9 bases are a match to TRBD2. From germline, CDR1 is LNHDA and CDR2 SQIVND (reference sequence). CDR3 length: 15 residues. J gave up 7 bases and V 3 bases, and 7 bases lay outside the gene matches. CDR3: CASSIIAGGGNEQFF. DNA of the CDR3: TGTGCCAGTAGTATCATCGCGGGGGGGGGTAATGAGCAGTTCTTC.

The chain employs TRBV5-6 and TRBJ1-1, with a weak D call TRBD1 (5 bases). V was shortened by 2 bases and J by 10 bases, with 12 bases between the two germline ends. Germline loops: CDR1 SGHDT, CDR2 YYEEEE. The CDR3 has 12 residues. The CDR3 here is CASSFLGGPAFF. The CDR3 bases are TGTGCCAGCAGCTTCTTGGGGGGACCAGCTTTCTTT.

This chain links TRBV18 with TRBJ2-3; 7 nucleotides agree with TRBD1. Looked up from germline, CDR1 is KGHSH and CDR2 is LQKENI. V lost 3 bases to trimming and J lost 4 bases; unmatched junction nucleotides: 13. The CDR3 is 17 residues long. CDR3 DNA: TGTGCCAGCTCACCGTTGGCAGGGGGTGAGTTCGCAGATACGCAGTATTTT. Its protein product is CASSPLAGGEFADTQYF.

The CDR3 sequence: CASSYSRGSGGELFF. The DNA for the CDR3 is TGTGCCAGCAGTTACTCGAGGGGTAGCGGCGGGGAGCTGTTTTTT. The V and J genes are TRBV6-5 and TRBJ2-2; possible D gene TRBD2, 6 bases. The V gene lost 0 bases and the J gene lost 7 bases, with 12 bases spanning the gap. Germline CDR1 reads MNHEY; CDR2 reads SVGAGI. CDR3 length: 15 residues.

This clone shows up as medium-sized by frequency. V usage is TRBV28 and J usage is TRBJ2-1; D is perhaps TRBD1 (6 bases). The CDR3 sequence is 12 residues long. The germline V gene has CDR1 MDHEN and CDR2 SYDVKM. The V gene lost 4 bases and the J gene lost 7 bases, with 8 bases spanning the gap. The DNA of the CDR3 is TGTGCCAGCAGTTGGGGACATAATGAGCAGTTCTTC. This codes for CASSWGHNEQFF.

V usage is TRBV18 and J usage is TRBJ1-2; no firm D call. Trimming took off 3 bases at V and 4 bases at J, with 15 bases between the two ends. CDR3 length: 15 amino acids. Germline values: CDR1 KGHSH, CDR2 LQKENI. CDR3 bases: TGTGCCAGCTCACCCGCTTCTGGGCAGGCCTATGGCTACACCTTC. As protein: CASSPASGQAYGYTF.

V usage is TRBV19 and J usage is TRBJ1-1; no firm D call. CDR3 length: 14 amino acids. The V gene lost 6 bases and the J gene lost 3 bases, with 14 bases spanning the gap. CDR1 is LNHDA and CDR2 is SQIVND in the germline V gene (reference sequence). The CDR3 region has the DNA TGTGCCAGTAGGACACAGTGGCGGGACACTGAAGCTTTCTTT. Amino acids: CASRTQWRDTEAFF.

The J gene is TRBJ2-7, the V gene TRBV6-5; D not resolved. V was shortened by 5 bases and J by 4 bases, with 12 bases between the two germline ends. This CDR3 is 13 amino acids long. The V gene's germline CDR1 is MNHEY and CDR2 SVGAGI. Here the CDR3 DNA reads TGTGCCAGCAGTAAGTCAGGAAAATACGAGCAGTACTTC. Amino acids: CASSKSGKYEQYF.

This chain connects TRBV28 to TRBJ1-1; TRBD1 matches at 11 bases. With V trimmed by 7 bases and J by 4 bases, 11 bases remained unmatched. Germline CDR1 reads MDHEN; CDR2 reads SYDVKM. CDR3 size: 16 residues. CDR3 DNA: TGTGCCAGCACTTCGGTCGGGGACAGGGGGTCCACTGAAGCTTTCTTT. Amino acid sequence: CASTSVGDRGSTEAFF.

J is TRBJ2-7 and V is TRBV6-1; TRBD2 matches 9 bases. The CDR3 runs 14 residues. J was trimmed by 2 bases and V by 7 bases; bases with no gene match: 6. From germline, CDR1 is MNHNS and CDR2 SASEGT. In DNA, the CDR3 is TGTGCCAGCAATATAGCGGGAGCTACCTACGAGCAGTACTTC. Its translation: CASNIAGATYEQYF.

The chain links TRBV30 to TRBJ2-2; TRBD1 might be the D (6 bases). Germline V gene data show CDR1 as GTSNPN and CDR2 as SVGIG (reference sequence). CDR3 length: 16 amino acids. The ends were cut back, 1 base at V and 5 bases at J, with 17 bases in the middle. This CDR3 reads CAWSAVGAPWTGELFF. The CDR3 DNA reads TGTGCCTGGAGTGCAGTGGGGGCCCCTTGGACCGGGGAGCTGTTTTTT.

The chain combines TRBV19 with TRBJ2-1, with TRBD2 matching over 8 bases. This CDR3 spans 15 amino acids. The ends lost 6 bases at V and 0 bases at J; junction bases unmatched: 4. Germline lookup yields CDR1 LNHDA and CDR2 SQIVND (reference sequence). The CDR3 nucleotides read TGTGCCAGTAGAGGGGCGGGAGGCTCCTACAATGAGCAGTTCTTC. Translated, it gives CASRGAGGSYNEQFF.

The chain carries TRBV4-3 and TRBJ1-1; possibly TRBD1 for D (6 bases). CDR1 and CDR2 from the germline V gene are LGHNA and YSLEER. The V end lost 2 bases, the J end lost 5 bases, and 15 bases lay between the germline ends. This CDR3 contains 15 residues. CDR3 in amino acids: CASSQKGVGGTEAFF. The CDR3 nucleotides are TGCGCCAGCAGCCAAAAGGGGGTCGGCGGAACTGAAGCTTTCTTT.

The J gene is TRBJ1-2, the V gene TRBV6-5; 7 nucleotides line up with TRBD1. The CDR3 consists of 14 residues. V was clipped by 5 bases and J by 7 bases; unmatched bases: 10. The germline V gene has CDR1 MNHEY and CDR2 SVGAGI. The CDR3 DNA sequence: TGTGCCAGCAGTCAAGCTTCAGGGGGTGGTGGCTACACCTTC. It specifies CASSQASGGGGYTF.

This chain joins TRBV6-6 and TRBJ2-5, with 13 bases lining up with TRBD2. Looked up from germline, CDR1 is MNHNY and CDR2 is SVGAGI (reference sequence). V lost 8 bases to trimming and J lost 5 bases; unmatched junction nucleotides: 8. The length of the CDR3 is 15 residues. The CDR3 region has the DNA TGTGCCAGCCAACCCCGACTAGCGGGAGGCGAGACCCAGTACTTC. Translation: CASQPRLAGGETQYF.

The DNA of the CDR3 is TGTGCCAGCTCACCCGGGACTAGCGGGGTAGATACGCAGTATTTT. Protein product: CASSPGTSGVDTQYF. The rearrangement joins TRBV18 to TRBJ2-3; TRBD2 agrees at 13 bases. Per the germline V gene, CDR1 is KGHSH and CDR2 is LQKENI. This CDR3 is 15 amino acids long. The trim removed 3 bases at V and 5 bases at J, leaving 2 bases unmatched.